Below, 4 T cell receptor beta chains from the same sample are listed, as sequenced in a study of blood T cell repertoires in COVID-19. Repertoires were generated with immunoSEQ multiplex PCR, while TCRdb's copy carries only in-frame clones and drops some. Of under 200,000 clones listed, 70% to 90% are singletons. The sequencing sample was made of peripheral blood. The receptors originated from an elderly woman in a cohort sampled during active or convalescent COVID-19.

The chain is built from TRBV29-1 and TRBJ1-1; the D is unclear. The CDR3 sequence is 13 residues long. Trimming left V 6 bases short and J 5 bases short, with 16 bases between. The V gene's germline CDR1 is SQVTM and CDR2 ANQGSEA. CDR3 sequence reads: CSVSPPSGTEAFF. The CDR3 region has the DNA TGCAGCGTATCACCACCGTCGGGGACTGAAGCTTTCTTT. Full variable domain (outside the CDR3, taken from reference TRBV29-1 and TRBJ1-1): SAVISQKPSRDICQRGTSLTIQCQVDSQVTMMFWYRQQPGQSLTLIATANQGSEATYESGFVIDKFPISRPNLTFSTLTVSNMSPEDSSIYLCSVSPPSGTEAFFGQGTRLTVV.

V is TRBV29-1 and J is TRBJ1-1, with D possibly being TRBD1 (5 bases). Trimming stripped 3 bases from V and 0 bases from J, with 8 bases between. The germline gives CDR1 SQVTM, CDR2 ANQGSEA. The length of the CDR3 is 13 residues. As DNA, the CDR3 is TGCAGCGTTGAGGGCAGGGTGAACACTGAAGCTTTCTTT. Residues: CSVEGRVNTEAFF.

This chain uses TRBV2 with TRBJ2-3; D is uncertain. The germline V gene has CDR1 SNHLY and CDR2 FYNNEI. Trimming stripped 6 bases from V and 0 bases from J, with 16 bases between. CDR3 length: 16 amino acids. For the CDR3, the DNA is TGTGCCAGCAGCAAAGATTTAATAACTAGCACAGATACGCAGTATTTT. Its protein product is CASSKDLITSTDTQYF.

The V and J genes are TRBV10-3 and TRBJ2-1; D gene ambiguous. CDR3 length: 15 residues. The germline V gene encodes CDR1 ENHRY and CDR2 SYGVKD. With 3 bases removed from V and 3 bases from J, the gap between germline ends came to 12 bases. As DNA, the CDR3 is TGTGCCATCAGTGATCGGGTCCTCGGCTACAATGAGCAGTTCTTC. Its protein is CAISDRVLGYNEQFF.